One and the same sample provided the 24 T cell receptor beta chains below, sequenced in a study of beta chain features in type 1 diabetes. Whole-study results and caveats: Shorter TCRB CDR3s, moderately but significantly so, marked every one of the four CD4+ subsets in Type 1 diabetes patients.

What was sequenced were expressed TCRB transcripts, since all of the isolated RNA had been reverse transcribed. Generated by immunoSEQ multiplex PCR, the TCRdb table keeps only in-frame clones and is missing some. The profile shows about 660,000 clones, roughly an eighth of them singletons. Antigens of these TCRs are unknown. The sequencing sample was made of naive CD4+ T cells from blood. Receptor source: a young man with type 1 diabetes.

The chain is built from TRBV6-1 and TRBJ2-1; 8 bases are shared with TRBD1. The CDR3 length is 14 residues. Germline lookup yields CDR1 MNHNS and CDR2 SASEGT. V was pared by 3 bases and J by 6 bases, with 4 bases of the junction left unmatched. The CDR3 region is CASSDRTGPNEQFF. The CDR3 DNA sequence: TGTGCCAGCAGTGACCGGACAGGGCCCAATGAGCAGTTCTTC.

This clone occurred a few times. V gene TRBV2 combines with J gene TRBJ2-7, with a weak D call TRBD1 (6 bases). This CDR3 spans 15 amino acids. The V and J ends lost 1 base and 1 base respectively, with 11 bases between them. Germline V gene sequence: CDR1 SNHLY, CDR2 FYNNEI. The CDR3 nucleotides are TGTGCCAGCAGTGAAGGAATAGGGGGATCCTACGAGCAGTACTTC. It codes for CASSEGIGGSYEQYF.

This rearrangement joins TRBV15 to TRBJ2-6; D uncertain. CDR1 LNHNV and CDR2 YYDKDF come from the germline V gene (reference sequence). The CDR3 extends over 15 amino acids. Trimming took 1 base from V and 3 from J, leaving 7 bases between them. The CDR3 bases are TGTGCCACCAGCAGAGGTGGTAATGGGGCCAACGTCCTGACTTTC. Translated, it gives CATSRGGNGANVLTF.

This clone was seen more than once but under ten times. The chain combines TRBV30 with TRBJ1-1; a possible D gene is TRBD1 (5 bases). Trimming cost V 3 bases and J 5 bases, with 10 bases left between them. CDR3 length: 12 amino acids. Germline V gene sequence: CDR1 GTSNPN, CDR2 SVGIG (reference sequence). CDR3 DNA sequence: TGTGCCTGGAGAAGGGGTCAAACTGAAGCTTTCTTT. This gives the protein CAWRRGQTEAFF.

This chain connects TRBV11-1 to TRBJ2-1; possibly TRBD1 for D (5 bases). The CDR3 is 15 residues long. The V and J ends lost 1 base and 4 bases respectively, with 11 bases between them. Germline V CDR1 and CDR2: SGHAT, FQDESV (reference sequence). The CDR3 spells CASSLGQGMYNEQFF. DNA for the CDR3: TGTGCCAGCAGCTTAGGTCAGGGCATGTACAATGAGCAGTTCTTC.

In regard to this clone: The same CDR3 can be traced to other DNA sequences in this sample. V usage is TRBV7-9 and J usage is TRBJ2-1; D uncertain. Trimming pared 8 bases from V and 5 bases from J, leaving 7 bases between. The germline gives CDR1 SEHNR, CDR2 FQNEAQ (reference sequence). The CDR3 runs 11 residues. CDR3 coding DNA: TGTGCCAGCTCTGGGGACAATGAGCAGTTCTTC. Translated, it gives CASSGDNEQFF.

The chain carries TRBV7-2 and TRBJ2-1; D remains ambiguous. CDR3 length equals 13 residues. Germline values: CDR1 SGHTA, CDR2 FQGNSA. V shed 1 base and J shed 8 bases, with 9 bases lying between them. CDR3 DNA: TGTGCCAGCAGCTTAGGACTGTTCTATGAGCAGTTCTTC. It specifies CASSLGLFYEQFF.

This clone was counted between two and nine times. For the CDR3, the DNA is TGTGCCAGCAGCTCAAGACAGGGGGAAGAGACCCAGTACTTC. This encodes CASSSRQGEETQYF. This chain connects TRBV7-9 to TRBJ2-5; 9 bases match TRBD1. The V gene's germline CDR1 is SEHNR and CDR2 FQNEAQ (reference sequence). The CDR3 contains 14 residues. V dropped 4 bases and J dropped 3; count of bases not matched to a gene: 3.

The chain recombines TRBV28 with TRBJ1-2; D gene unclear. The CDR3 is 12 residues long. The germline V gene has CDR1 MDHEN and CDR2 SYDVKM. Trimming took off 6 bases at V and 3 bases at J, with 8 bases between the two ends. CDR3 in DNA: TGTGCCAGCAGGCGTGGCGACTATGGCTACACCTTC. Its translation: CASRRGDYGYTF.

The chain couples TRBV30 to TRBJ2-1; 7 bases agree with TRBD2. The CDR3 has 16 residues. The V and J ends lost 3 bases and 8 bases, in that order; junction bases with no gene match: 16. The germline gives CDR1 GTSNPN, CDR2 SVGIG (reference sequence). The CDR3 bases are TGTGCCTGGAGCGTTCAGGGAGGGCCAAACCCCCATGAGCAGTTCTTC. Its protein product is CAWSVQGGPNPHEQFF.

The chain recombines TRBV25-1 with TRBJ1-2; D call uncertain. This CDR3 spans 13 amino acids. V lost 9 bases and J 6 bases, leaving 17 bases between the germline ends. Germline V lookup: CDR1 MGHDK, CDR2 SYGVNS. DNA for the CDR3: TGTGCCAGTCGCACGGGGAGTTTTCATGGCTACACCTTC. Translating it yields CASRTGSFHGYTF.

V usage is TRBV7-3 and J usage is TRBJ2-7; D might be TRBD1 or TRBD2, each matching 6 bases. V was shortened by 5 bases and J by 7 bases, with 15 bases between the two germline ends. This CDR3 region has 13 residues. Germline V gene sequence: CDR1 SGHTA, CDR2 FQGTGA. For the CDR3, the DNA is TGTGCCAGCAGCCCATGGGGGGCACGGGAGCAGTACTTC. This translates into CASSPWGAREQYF.

This clone has only a few counts. The V call is TRBV5-1, the J call TRBJ2-1, with unresolved D. V lost 3 bases, J lost 0 bases, and 10 bases lay in between. Germline CDR1 SGHRS, CDR2 YFSETQ. The CDR3 runs to 15 residues. The CDR3: CASSSLGGSYNEQFF. CDR3 in DNA: TGCGCCAGCAGCTCCCTTGGTGGCTCCTACAATGAGCAGTTCTTC.

Only a few counts were recorded for this clone. The J gene is TRBJ2-4, the V gene TRBV27; maybe TRBD1 (6 bases). This CDR3 has 14 amino acids. V lost 2 bases and J 8 bases, leaving 13 bases between the germline ends. Germline values: CDR1 MNHEY, CDR2 SMNVEV (reference sequence). The CDR3 reads CASSLRQGTDIQYF. The CDR3 region has the DNA TGTGCCAGCAGTTTAAGGCAGGGGACGGACATTCAGTACTTC.

This clone was recorded at least ten times. The chain employs TRBV4-3 and TRBJ2-3; D remains unclear. Germline CDR1 is LGHNA and CDR2 is YSLEER. CDR3 length: 13 residues. The V and J ends lost 5 bases and 5 bases respectively, with 11 bases between them. DNA of the CDR3: TGCGCCAGCAGCGCGGCCCTGGGAGATACGCAGTATTTT. It specifies CASSAALGDTQYF.

The chain recombines TRBV19 with TRBJ2-1, with TRBD1 identical over 8 bases. Germline V lookup: CDR1 LNHDA, CDR2 SQIVND (reference sequence). V trimming: 4 bases; J trimming: 7 bases; junction bases outside the gene matches: 18. The CDR3 consists of 18 residues. The CDR3 here is CASSSRTGSLTPPNEQFF. CDR3 in DNA: TGTGCCAGTAGTAGTAGGACAGGGTCCCTCACCCCCCCGAATGAGCAGTTCTTC. Looking up the rest from reference TRBV19 and TRBJ2-1 gives the full variable domain: DGGITQSPKYLFRKEGQNVTLSCEQNLNHDAMYWYRQDPGQGLRLIYYSQIVNDFQKGDIAEGYSVSREKKESFPLTVTSAQKNPTAFYLCASSSRTGSLTPPNEQFFGPGTRLTVL.

This chain uses TRBV19 with TRBJ1-1; 7 bases fit TRBD1. The CDR3 runs to 16 residues. CDR1 and CDR2 from the germline V gene are LNHDA and SQIVND (reference sequence). V gave up 6 bases and J gave up 0 bases; unmatched junction bases: 10. CDR3 sequence reads: CASSTGTAELNTEAFF. DNA of the CDR3: TGTGCCAGTAGCACCGGGACAGCAGAACTGAACACTGAAGCTTTCTTT. The full variable domain, with the rest looked up from reference TRBV19 and TRBJ1-1, is DGGITQSPKYLFRKEGQNVTLSCEQNLNHDAMYWYRQDPGQGLRLIYYSQIVNDFQKGDIAEGYSVSREKKESFPLTVTSAQKNPTAFYLCASSTGTAELNTEAFFGQGTRLTVV.

This clone was observed a handful of times. The chain links TRBV2 to TRBJ2-7; 10 positions match TRBD2. V trimming: 4 bases; J trimming: 2 bases; junction bases outside the gene matches: 2. The CDR3 has 14 amino acids. Per germline, CDR1 SNHLY and CDR2 FYNNEI. As DNA, the CDR3 is TGTGCCAGCAGTGGGACTAGCGGCCCCTACGAGCAGTACTTC. This encodes CASSGTSGPYEQYF.

This clone has just a few counts. The genes are TRBV28 and TRBJ2-1, with 7 bases matching TRBD1. The V segment lost 5 bases and the J segment 7 bases; nucleotides outside the gene matches: 8. The CDR3 spans 14 residues. Germline CDR1 MDHEN, CDR2 SYDVKM. CDR3 in DNA: TGTGCCAGCAGTCCCCCGGGACAGACAAATGAGCAGTTCTTC. It translates to CASSPPGQTNEQFF.

A few counts support this clone. The chain recombines TRBV4-3 with TRBJ1-4, with TRBD1 identical over 9 bases. Trimming removed 5 bases from V and 8 bases from J; junction bases left unmatched: 9. The CDR3 contains 15 residues. The germline V gene encodes CDR1 LGHNA and CDR2 YSLEER. The CDR3 DNA is TGCGCCAGCAGCTTCCGGGACAGGGAGCAAGAAAAACTGTTTTTT. The encoded protein is CASSFRDREQEKLFF.

This clone occurred a few times. The chain uses TRBV7-9 and TRBJ1-5; D is unclear. Looked up from germline, CDR1 is SEHNR and CDR2 is FQNEAQ (reference sequence). This CDR3 spans 13 amino acids. Trimming pared 4 bases from V and 0 bases from J, leaving 4 bases between. In DNA, the CDR3 is TGTGCCAGCAGCTCCGTTAGCAATCAGCCCCAGCATTTT. It specifies CASSSVSNQPQHF.

The chain links TRBV18 to TRBJ2-5; 7 bases align to TRBD2. In germline, CDR1 is KGHSH, CDR2 LQKENI. There are 13 residues in the CDR3. The trim removed 7 bases at V and 5 bases at J, leaving 7 bases unmatched. The CDR3 is CASYGGMEETQYF. CDR3 bases: TGTGCCAGCTACGGGGGGATGGAGGAGACCCAGTACTTC.

The gene calls are TRBV7-2 and TRBJ1-6; a possible D gene is TRBD1 (5 bases). V was cut by 6 bases and J by 10 bases, with 13 bases left in between. Germline CDR1 reads SGHTA; CDR2 reads FQGNSA. This CDR3 is 13 amino acids long. CDR3 in amino acids: CASSIRDWSPLHF. The CDR3 DNA reads as TGTGCCAGCAGTATTAGGGACTGGTCACCCCTCCACTTT.

A word on this clone: Different DNA sequences within this sample yield the same CDR3. This chain connects TRBV18 to TRBJ2-7; TRBD2 matches 8 bases. CDR1 is KGHSH and CDR2 is LQKENI in the germline V gene. With 0 bases clipped from V and 1 base from J, the junction kept 2 bases outside the gene matches. The CDR3 extends over 15 amino acids. CDR3 coding DNA: TGTGCCAGCTCACCACCGAGCGGGAGTTCCTACGAGCAGTACTTC. Encoded protein: CASSPPSGSSYEQYF.